The clone carrying this T cell receptor (beta chain) was seen just once. The CDR3 spans 12 residues. Germline V lookup: CDR1 MNHEY, CDR2 SMNVEV (reference sequence). The V gene lost 6 bases and the J gene lost 5 bases, with 11 bases spanning the gap. Random hexamers were used to reverse transcribe the RNA input (about 0.45 to 1 ug). Via MiXCR, TCRdb re-called the immunoSEQ multiplex PCR reads, giving one row per CDR3 protein. The sample shows more than 150,000 distinct CDR3 sequences, around 95% of them seen only once. The data stem from a study of CD8 T cells in Susac syndrome. TEMRA cells underwent FACS enrichment and CD8+ and CD4+ T cells underwent negative isolation.

The sample consisted of CD8+ T cells from PBMCs. This TCR was recovered from a human donor with multiple sclerosis. This sequence joins TRBV27 and TRBJ2-7; D is undetermined. This CDR3 reads CASSPNYHEQYF. The CDR3 DNA is TGTGCCAGCAGCCCGAATTACCACGAGCAGTACTTC.